This TCR beta chain appears in the sequencing data of a study of blood T cell repertoires in COVID-19. Study summary: Researchers got acute and convalescent COVID-19 samples from the United States, Italy and Spain. The analysed material was cDNA or gDNA that came from T cells, B-cell-depleted T cells, or PBMCs.

Per the study methods: Amplification from reference gene primers served as the basis for estimated nucleated cell counts. Clones were read by immunoSEQ multiplex PCR, and TCRdb kept only the in-frame ones, dropping some. D and trimming were read from the DNA, whereas the V and J calls and clone size are those reported in that table. The table records 140,000 to 150,000 clones, roughly 81% of them present only once. The CDR3 has 13 residues. The germline V gene encodes CDR1 SGHDN and CDR2 FVKESK. Trimming took 4 bases from V and 12 from J; bases not matched to a gene: 8. The sequencing input was peripheral blood. The chain links TRBV14 to TRBJ2-1; 8 nucleotides match TRBD2. This clonotype originated in a human donor with acute or convalescent COVID-19. The donor label of this sample is uncertain. Here the CDR3 DNA reads TGTGCCAGCAGCCCGGACCCCCGGGGGGGGCAGTTCTTC. This codes for CASSPDPRGGQFF.